The T cell receptor beta chain under discussion was sequenced for a study of regulatory T cells in long-lasting Graves disease. Time point described: newly diagnosed GD, antithyroid drugs for less than 3 months. From PBMCs, RNA was extracted and then used to make the TCR library. This CDR3 is built from 13 residues. Germline V gene lookup returns CDR1 SNHLY and CDR2 FYNNEI. To note about this clonotype: A much larger clone is a single base away; this may be a read error.

Researchers made TCR beta libraries by using iRepertoire HTBI primers and running Arm-PCR on CDR3 regions. MiXCR was run by TCRdb on the multiplex PCR reads, yielding one entry per CDR3 protein. Found here are around 400,000 distinct CDR3 sequences, about 15% of them singletons; the top ten hold over 7%. The sample also formed part of further work on T cells in Graves' hyperthyroidism and ophthalmopathy. From that report: Within blood appeared most thyroid clonotypes that had expanded above 0.001.

The sequence came from a woman in her forties with Graves disease. This specimen consisted of peripheral blood mononuclear cells (PBMCs), obtained at new diagnosis, from a patient treated with antithyroid drugs. The V call is TRBV2, the J call TRBJ1-2; D not resolved. The DNA of the CDR3 is TGTGCCAGCTCCGGACCCCCCAACTATGGCTGCACCTTC. Translating it yields CASSGPPNYGCTF.